The 4 T cell receptor beta chains listed next were all sequenced from one sample in a study of vaccination effects on CD4 cells after COVID-19. The antigens for these receptors are not known. The ViraFEST assay expanded antigen-specific CD4+ T cells with viral peptide pools before sequencing. Subsequent to a culture period of about ten days, CD4+ T cells were isolated. Vaccine administered to participants consisted of two doses of either BNT162b2 or mRNA-1273. Using immunoSEQ multiplex PCR, the repertoire was profiled, and TCRdb retains in-frame clones only, with some absent. The sample has around 33,000 clones, approximately 69% seen once. Sequenced material: CD4+ T cells from PBMCs cultured with SARS-CoV-2 spike peptides, taken after COVID-19 vaccination. These receptors all come from a human donor who received a COVID-19 vaccine.

The table lists this clone with a few counts. V and J are TRBV10-1 and TRBJ1-2, with 9 bases identical to TRBD1. V gave up 4 bases and J gave up 6 bases; unmatched junction bases: 9. This CDR3 has 15 residues. From germline, CDR1 is WNHNN and CDR2 SYGVQD (reference sequence). The CDR3 DNA reads TGCGCCAGCAGTGGACGGACAGGGGCCTATGATGGCTACACCTTC. This encodes CASSGRTGAYDGYTF.

V usage is TRBV5-1 and J usage is TRBJ2-7; 10 positions match TRBD2. The CDR3 extends over 14 amino acids. The V segment lost 4 bases and the J segment 3 bases; nucleotides outside the gene matches: 4. CDR1 is SGHRS and CDR2 is YFSETQ in the germline V gene. As DNA, the CDR3 is TGCGCCAGCAGCAAGCTAGCGGGAGACTACGAGCAGTACTTC. This gives the protein CASSKLAGDYEQYF.

The rearrangement uses TRBV10-2 and TRBJ1-6, with D unresolved. There are 14 residues in the CDR3. V gave up 0 bases and J gave up 10 bases, with 10 bases separating them. Germline V CDR1 and CDR2: WSHSY, SAAADI. CDR3 amino acids: CASSESSERSPLHF. DNA for the CDR3: TGCGCCAGCAGTGAGTCTTCAGAGCGGTCACCCCTCCACTTT.

The chain has TRBV7-9 and TRBJ2-1, with D perhaps TRBD1 (7 bases). Trimming stripped 5 bases from V and 8 bases from J, with 13 bases between. The CDR3 is 13 amino acids. The germline V gene encodes CDR1 SEHNR and CDR2 FQNEAQ (reference sequence). The CDR3 DNA reads as TGTGCCAGCAGCCGACAGGGAGGCGATGAGCAGTTCTTC. Translated, it gives CASSRQGGDEQFF.